The T cell receptor (beta chain) described here comes from a study of T-cell reconstitution after alpha-beta-depleted transplantation in children (dated by TCRdb to 2015 to 2016). Some background on the complete study: T-cell immune reconstitution after TCRalphabeta/CD19-depleted allogeneic hematopoietic cell transplantation in children was quantitatively tracked in the study by means of TCR repertoire profiling.

CDR1 and CDR2 are drawn from the germline V gene: SGHAT, FQNNGV. A distance of 13 bases separates the germline ends of V and J, which lose 3 bases and 8 bases respectively. There are 13 amino acids in the CDR3, from cysteine to phenylalanine inclusive. Only the CDR3 region is kept as DNA, spanning 39 bases read in frame from base 1. Library generation was performed with PCR. The listed sequencing device is Illumina HiSeq 2500. To normalize quantification of the TCRbeta repertoire, the TCR libraries were built with molecular barcoding that relied on unique molecular identifiers. Using fastp trimming at Q25 and MiXCR clonotype assembly, TCRdb reanalyzed the public sequencing data and kept in-frame beta chains. Each CDR3 protein gets just one entry, which takes the most common genes and DNA from the rows behind it. The sample table lists some 200,000 distinct CDR3 sequences, about 14% of them with a count of one. The top ten constitute approximately 13% of the sample.

This clonotype was observed at least ten times. What this receptor recognizes is not known. Within one base of it there is no much larger clone, and no base qualities were kept. Source: PBMCs from the stem cell graft donor, taken from the stem cell graft. This receptor was taken from a human donor who donated a stem cell graft to a child with acute lymphoblastic leukemia. The rearrangement combines TRBV11-2 with TRBJ1-2, with the D gene call left open. The DNA sequence is given as TGTGCCAGCAGCTTTAGCGGGAGCGGCGGCTACACCTTC. It codes for CASSFSGSGGYTF.